The 7 T cell receptor beta chains below all came from one sample that was sequenced in a study of cytotoxic CD8 clonotypes in ibrutinib-treated CLL. Data came from immunoSEQ multiplex PCR; TCRdb stores just in-frame clones and leaves some out. The data show about 140,000 clones, with approximately 80% seen just once and approximately 27% held by the top ten. The sequencing here drew on PBMCs, taken after 12 months of ibrutinib treatment. The receptors derive from a human donor with chronic lymphocytic leukemia.

The gene calls are TRBV2 and TRBJ2-4, with 7 nucleotides matching TRBD1. Germline V gene data show CDR1 as SNHLY and CDR2 as FYNNEI. The V gene end was trimmed by 6 bases and the J gene end by 1 base; junction bases not matched to a gene: 9. This CDR3 contains 16 residues. The CDR3 sequence is CASRETGYMAKNIQYF. For the CDR3, the DNA is TGTGCCAGCAGGGAGACAGGGTATATGGCCAAAAACATTCAGTACTTC.

The chain links TRBV19 to TRBJ2-7; TRBD1 matches at 9 bases. Germline V gives CDR1 LNHDA, CDR2 SQIVND (reference sequence). The ends lost 2 bases at V and 2 bases at J; junction bases unmatched: 4. CDR3 size: 15 residues. The CDR3 coding sequence is TGTGCCAGTAGTATAACAACAGGGGGCCCCTACGAGCAGTACTTC. Its translation is CASSITTGGPYEQYF.

This clone was seen more than once but under ten times. V is TRBV19 and J is TRBJ1-1; D possibly corresponds to TRBD1 (5 bases). The germline V gene encodes CDR1 LNHDA and CDR2 SQIVND (reference sequence). V lost 6 bases to trimming and J lost 0 bases, with 8 bases between them. This CDR3 is built from 13 residues. The CDR3 DNA follows: TGTGCCAGTAGACAGACAGTGAACACTGAAGCTTTCTTT. Translating it yields CASRQTVNTEAFF.

V gene TRBV29-1 combines with J gene TRBJ2-7; D is unclear. Germline V lookup: CDR1 SQVTM, CDR2 ANQGSEA. The CDR3 sequence is 13 residues long. Trimming took 4 bases from V and 5 from J, leaving 15 bases between them. CDR3 region: CSVVMALWDEQYF. The CDR3, as DNA: TGCAGCGTTGTGATGGCCTTATGGGACGAGCAGTACTTC.

The V call is TRBV7-9, the J call TRBJ1-2, with a weak D call TRBD1 (5 bases). The V end lost 4 bases, the J end lost 6 bases, and 15 bases lay between the germline ends. Germline-derived CDR1 and CDR2 are SEHNR and FQNEAQ (reference sequence). This CDR3 comprises 14 residues. The CDR3 protein is CASSWDSGRDGYTF. The CDR3 region has the DNA TGTGCCAGCAGCTGGGATTCGGGACGAGATGGCTACACCTTC.

This chain connects TRBV2 to TRBJ2-7; 9 bases are shared with TRBD2. The germline V gene has CDR1 SNHLY and CDR2 FYNNEI. J lost 9 bases, V lost 5 bases, and 5 bases had no gene match. This CDR3 comprises 12 residues. This CDR3 reads CASSPGLALQYF. The CDR3 nucleotides are TGTGCCAGCAGTCCCGGACTAGCGTTGCAGTACTTC.

The gene calls are TRBV6-1 and TRBJ1-2, with 8 positions matching TRBD1. The V and J ends lost 4 bases and 14 bases, in that order; junction bases with no gene match: 3. The germline CDR1 and CDR2 sequences are MNHNS and SASEGT. CDR3 size: 10 residues. CDR3: CASSVQGGTF. CDR3 nucleotide sequence: TGTGCCAGCAGTGTACAGGGGGGTACCTTC.